This T cell receptor (beta chain) was identified in a study of ipilimumab plus nivolumab after autologous stem cell transplantation. Study information: Median doses per patient: a few ipilimumab, about eight nivolumab. The DLBCL group included primary refractory and relapsed cases.

This clone is labeled medium-sized. The data were produced by immunoSEQ multiplex PCR, yet TCRdb's version contains in-frame clones alone and is incomplete. The table records roughly 16,000 clones, approximately 80% of them present only once. Losses at the gene ends were 0 bases for V and 3 bases for J; bases not matched to a gene: 2. The germline CDR1 and CDR2 sequences are SGDLS and YYNGEE. This CDR3 region has 14 residues. Checkpoint therapy with ipilimumab 1 mg/kg began 14 to 28 days after transplant. This sequence joins TRBV9 and TRBJ2-7, with TRBD1 matching over 8 bases. This sequence originates from a male donor with diffuse large B-cell lymphoma. Sequenced material: PBMCs, taken in a trial of ipilimumab plus nivolumab as post-transplant consolidation. This CDR3 reads CASSVATGGYEQYF. The CDR3 DNA is TGTGCCAGCAGCGTAGCTACAGGGGGCTACGAGCAGTACTTC.